This entry concerns a single T cell receptor (beta chain). Its matching antigen is unknown. This sample stems from a study of blood T cells in healthy people across ages. This CDR3 is 13 amino acids long. From germline, CDR1 is SGHAT and CDR2 FQNNGV. Deletions cut 5 bases from V and 4 bases from J, with 11 bases between. A second PCR, run for about 7 to 12 cycles, used a sample-barcoded 5' primer plus a J-beta primer mix. TCRdb redid the calling of the 5' RACE reads with MiXCR, one entry per CDR3 protein. Of about 1.4 million distinct CDR3 sequences detected, approximately 59% appear once; the ten largest clones hold 6.5% to 8%. Broader study findings: Diversity estimated from one million T cells was considered an underestimate.

This TCR came from a young man in good health. The gene calls are TRBV11-2 and TRBJ1-2; D remains unclear. Sample: blood. CDR3 region: CASSPGYIYGYTF. CDR3 in DNA: TGTGCCAGCAGCCCGGGGTACATCTATGGCTACACCTTC.